This TCR beta chain is drawn from a study of blood T cell repertoires in COVID-19. On the study more broadly: Acute-phase and convalescent COVID-19 samples originated in the United States, Italy and Spain. T cells, B-cell-depleted T cells, or PBMCs supplied cDNA or gDNA.

Germline assignment: CDR1 LGHNA and CDR2 YNFKEQ. Trimming removed 1 base at V and 9 bases at J, with 12 bases between. This CDR3 is 14 amino acids long. Methods used by the authors: Scientists estimated how many nucleated cells there were by amplifying reference gene primers. Generated by immunoSEQ multiplex PCR, the TCRdb table keeps only in-frame clones and is missing some. V and J calls and clone size are as listed in that table; D and trimming were resolved from the DNA. Here the sample spans approximately 160,000 clones, roughly 88% being singletons. The chain links TRBV4-2 to TRBJ2-2; a weak D match, TRBD1 (6 bases). The source material was peripheral blood. This sequence was found in a man in his fifties or sixties who had recovered from COVID-19. The chain's CDR3 is CASSQGTAPRELFF. CDR3 coding DNA: TGTGCCAGCAGCCAAGGGACAGCCCCGAGGGAGCTGTTTTTT.